A selection of T cell receptor beta chains follows, all from one sample in a study of cytomegalovirus exposure and HLA in healthy donors. Profiled with immunoSEQ multiplex PCR; TCRdb holds only in-frame clones, not every one. The sample lists some 150,000 clones, around 78% seen once, with roughly 2.1% in the top ten. The sequenced sample was PBMCs. Receptors were obtained from a woman aged 25 to 39 in good health and CMV-seropositive. Both conserved end residues are part of each CDR3. Fields, in order: CDR3 DNA, CDR3 protein, J gene, clone size, D gene, V gene. The D gene is left open where the match is weak. Rows may omit the clone size; those that give it use once, few, many or a size class.

TGTGCCAGCAGTTGGGGGGGCAATCAGCCCCAGCATTTT | CASSWGGNQPQHF | TRBJ1-5 | - | - | TRBV27
TGCGCCAGCAGCCCCCGCGCAGGGCTTGAAAAACTGTTTTTT | CASSPRAGLEKLFF | TRBJ1-4 | few | - | TRBV4-3
TGTGCCTGGAGTGTTTCGGACTTTAACGGCTACACCTTC | CAWSVSDFNGYTF | TRBJ1-2 | - | - | TRBV30
TGCGCCAGCAGCCAAGATGCAGGGGGTAACTATGGCTACACCTTC | CASSQDAGGNYGYTF | TRBJ1-2 | few | TRBD1 | TRBV4-3
TGTGCCAGCAGTTTCACGGGGTGTCCTAGGCCGTTTAACTATGGCTACACCTTC | CASSFTGCPRPFNYGYTF | TRBJ1-2 | - | - | TRBV6-8
TGTGCCAGCAGCCTACAGGTAAACACTGAAGCTTTCTTT | CASSLQVNTEAFF | TRBJ1-1 | few | - | TRBV7-9
TGCGCCAGCAGCCAAGATGTCCTCTCCTACGAGCAGTACTTC | CASSQDVLSYEQYF | TRBJ2-7 | - | - | TRBV4-3
TGTGCCAGCAGCGAAACAGGGTTTAACTATGGCTACACCTTC | CASSETGFNYGYTF | TRBJ1-2 | - | - | TRBV6-5
TGTGCCAGCAGCTTAGGGGCGAGACTAGCGGCAGATACGCAGTATTTT | CASSLGARLAADTQYF | TRBJ2-3 | - | TRBD2 | TRBV7-6
TGTGCCAGCAGTTACTACAGGCCCCCTAATGAAAAACTGTTTTTT | CASSYYRPPNEKLFF | TRBJ1-4 | - | - | TRBV6-5
TGTGCCAGCAGCTACGACAGGGGGGTGCAGCCCCAGCATTTT | CASSYDRGVQPQHF | TRBJ1-5 | - | TRBD1 | TRBV28
TGTGCCTGGAGTGACTTGACAGAATACGAGCAGTACTTC | CAWSDLTEYEQYF | TRBJ2-7 | - | - | TRBV30
TGTGCCAGCAGCTCCCAGGGGGCAGGATCCTACGAGCAGTACTTC | CASSSQGAGSYEQYF | TRBJ2-7 | - | TRBD1 | TRBV5-4
TGTGCCAGCAGGGCCGGGAAGGTCTACGAGCAGTACTTC | CASRAGKVYEQYF | TRBJ2-7 | few | - | TRBV27
TGTGCCAGCAGTTACAACAGGGTCTCCTACGAGCAGTACTTC | CASSYNRVSYEQYF | TRBJ2-7 | - | - | TRBV6-5
TGTGCCAGCAGCGGGAGAGGGGGCGGTAGCAATCAGCCCCAGCATTTT | CASSGRGGGSNQPQHF | TRBJ1-5 | once | TRBD1 | TRBV7-9
TGTGCCAGCAGCTTAGGAACAGGGCTCACTAATGAAAAACTGTTTTTT | CASSLGTGLTNEKLFF | TRBJ1-4 | - | - | TRBV11-2
TGTGCTAGTGGTTTGATTAAAGCGGGAGGTGCGTACGAGCAGTACTTC | CASGLIKAGGAYEQYF | TRBJ2-7 | - | TRBD2 | TRBV12-5
TGTGCCACCAGCAGAGATACGGGCGAGCAGTACTTC | CATSRDTGEQYF | TRBJ2-7 | - | - | TRBV15
TGTGCCAGTAGTAGGGGACTAGCCGCCTACAATGAGCAGTTCTTC | CASSRGLAAYNEQFF | TRBJ2-1 | - | TRBD2 | TRBV19
TGCGCCAGCAGCTTGAAGTCGGGGGGGACCGGGGAGCTGTTTTTT | CASSLKSGGTGELFF | TRBJ2-2 | once | TRBD2 | TRBV5-1
TGTGCCAGCAGGATTGAGCCTCAAGCTAACTATGGCTACACCTTC | CASRIEPQANYGYTF | TRBJ1-2 | few | - | TRBV5-5
TGTGCCAGCAGGGGGCAAAATAATTCACCCCTCCACTTT | CASRGQNNSPLHF | TRBJ1-6 | - | - | TRBV6-5
TGTGCCAGCAGCGTCCGGGACAGCCATTCACCCCTCCACTTT | CASSVRDSHSPLHF | TRBJ1-6 | few | TRBD1 | TRBV9
TGTGCCAGCAGTGCGTTGGGGACAGGGGATACCTACGAGCAGTACTTC | CASSALGTGDTYEQYF | TRBJ2-7 | - | TRBD1 | TRBV6-1
TGCAGCGTGGGGACAGGGGGCCTTTGGCAGCCCCAGCATTTT | CSVGTGGLWQPQHF | TRBJ1-5 | - | TRBD1 | TRBV29-1
TGTGCCAGCAGCCGCGTCTTTCAGGGTGCGGGAACCGGGGAGCTGTTTTTT | CASSRVFQGAGTGELFF | TRBJ2-2 | - | - | TRBV7-2
TGTGCCTGGGGCCCAGTACAGGCCGTGTTC | CAWGPVQAVF | TRBJ1-2 | - | - | TRBV30
TGTGCCAGCAGTCGGGACAGCCTCACTGAAGCTTTCTTT | CASSRDSLTEAFF | TRBJ1-1 | - | TRBD1 | TRBV6-5
TGCGCCAGCAGCCAAGGCAGGGGGGTTCTGGATACGCAGTATTTT | CASSQGRGVLDTQYF | TRBJ2-3 | - | - | TRBV4-3
TGCGCCAGCAGCCAAGATCAGGGGCAGCCCCAGCATTTT | CASSQDQGQPQHF | TRBJ1-5 | - | - | TRBV4-3
TGCGCCAGCAGTGATACGGGGCAGGGGATGTACGAGCAGTACTTC | CASSDTGQGMYEQYF | TRBJ2-7 | - | - | TRBV10-1
TGTTCCAGCAGCTCCTCGACAGGCCCCCCATATCAGCCCCAGCATTTT | CSSSSSTGPPYQPQHF | TRBJ1-5 | - | - | TRBV7-9
TGCGCCAGCAGCTTGTCACAGGGGGCTAATTCACCCCTCCACTTT | CASSLSQGANSPLHF | TRBJ1-6 | - | TRBD1 | TRBV5-1
TGTGCCAGCAGCGACAACCGACAGGAAGCTAACTATGGCTACACCTTC | CASSDNRQEANYGYTF | TRBJ1-2 | - | - | TRBV9
TGTGCCTGGGGACTAGCGGGAGGGCAAGAGACCCAGTACTTC | CAWGLAGGQETQYF | TRBJ2-5 | - | TRBD2 | TRBV30
TGTGCCAGCAGCCGACTCGGCCAAGAGACCCAGTACTTC | CASSRLGQETQYF | TRBJ2-5 | - | - | TRBV27
TGTGCCAGCACTTTAACCGGGGAGCTGTTTTTT | CASTLTGELFF | TRBJ2-2 | - | - | TRBV2
TGTGCCAGCAGCTCCCCAGGCTACGAGCAGTACTTC | CASSSPGYEQYF | TRBJ2-7 | few | - | TRBV5-6
TGTGCCAGCAGCGTAGGCTCCGGGACAGGGCGAAACATTCAGTACTTC | CASSVGSGTGRNIQYF | TRBJ2-4 | - | TRBD1 | TRBV9
TGCGCCAGCAGCCGACAGGGAACTAATGAAAAACTGTTTTTT | CASSRQGTNEKLFF | TRBJ1-4 | - | TRBD1 | TRBV5-1
TGTGCCAGCAGCTTTCACCCCGGGACAGAAGAGACCCAGTACTTC | CASSFHPGTEETQYF | TRBJ2-5 | few | TRBD1 | TRBV7-7
TGCAGTGCCCGACAGGCTGAAGCTTTCTTT | CSARQAEAFF | TRBJ1-1 | once | - | TRBV20-1
TGTGCCAGTAGCGGGGAGGTTTCAGATACGCAGTATTTT | CASSGEVSDTQYF | TRBJ2-3 | - | TRBD2 | TRBV6-5
TGTGCCAGCAGCTTAGAGACTAGCGGCACAGATACGCAGTATTTT | CASSLETSGTDTQYF | TRBJ2-3 | - | TRBD2 | TRBV7-2
TGTGCCAGCAGCAGCTACGCTAACTATGGCTACACCTTC | CASSSYANYGYTF | TRBJ1-2 | few | - | TRBV14
TGCGCCAGCAGCCCACAGGGGGCAAGTGGAAACACCATATATTTT | CASSPQGASGNTIYF | TRBJ1-3 | - | TRBD1 | TRBV5-1
TGTGCCAGCAGCCGAAATGGGAGGGGGGGAGGCACAGATACGCAGTATTTT | CASSRNGRGGGTDTQYF | TRBJ2-3 | - | - | TRBV11-3
TGTGCCAGCAGCCCCGGGACTAGGATTTCCAATGAGCAGTTCTTC | CASSPGTRISNEQFF | TRBJ2-1 | - | TRBD2 | TRBV5-4
TGTGCCAGCAGTTCCATTGCTAGAAGCTACACCTTC | CASSSIARSYTF | TRBJ1-2 | - | - | TRBV6-6
TGTGCCAGCAGTCTACAGCCAGAAGCACCCCTCCACTTT | CASSLQPEAPLHF | TRBJ1-6 | few | - | TRBV6-5
TGTGCCACGGTTAGGACAGGGACCTACGAGCAGTACTTC | CATVRTGTYEQYF | TRBJ2-7 | - | TRBD1 | TRBV6-5
TGTGCCAGCGCGGACTTCGGAATCGATGGAGGCTACACCTTC | CASADFGIDGGYTF | TRBJ1-2 | - | - | TRBV6-1
TGCGCCAGCAGTCGGACAGGGCGGGATACGCAGTATTTT | CASSRTGRDTQYF | TRBJ2-3 | - | TRBD1 | TRBV10-1
TGCAGCGTTGACGGTCTCCTAGGCTACACCTTC | CSVDGLLGYTF | TRBJ1-2 | - | - | TRBV29-1
TGTGCCAGCAGACTAGCGGGGAACTACGAGCAGTACTTC | CASRLAGNYEQYF | TRBJ2-7 | - | TRBD2 | TRBV27
TGTGCCAGCAGCTCCGGGACAGGGGGGGATGAGCAGTTCTTC | CASSSGTGGDEQFF | TRBJ2-1 | - | TRBD1 | TRBV5-4
TGTGCCAGCAGCTGGACAGGGATTGGGGGCAATCAGCCCCAGCATTTT | CASSWTGIGGNQPQHF | TRBJ1-5 | - | TRBD1 | TRBV7-2
TGTGCCAGCCGGGGGGCAACGGACACCGGGGAGCTGTTTTTT | CASRGATDTGELFF | TRBJ2-2 | - | - | TRBV19